The 20 T cell receptor beta chains listed next were all sequenced from one sample in a study of blood T cell repertoires in COVID-19. The repertoire was sequenced with immunoSEQ multiplex PCR; TCRdb's copy has only in-frame clones and lacks some. The profile shows about 81,000 clones, around 89% of them singletons. Sequenced sample: peripheral blood. The receptors were gathered from a man aged 65 to 85 with active or convalescent COVID-19.

V is TRBV6-5 and J is TRBJ2-7, with D perhaps matching TRBD1 (6 bases). Trimming shortened V by 6 bases and J by 4 bases, and 10 bases separated the two germline ends. Germline V gene data show CDR1 as MNHEY and CDR2 as SVGAGI. This CDR3 comprises 12 residues. The CDR3: CASSQTGYEQYF. In DNA, the CDR3 is TGTGCCAGCAGCCAAACAGGGTACGAGCAGTACTTC.

This rearrangement joins TRBV18 to TRBJ1-1, with D possibly being TRBD1 (5 bases). Germline CDR1 and CDR2: KGHSH and LQKENI. This CDR3 is 13 amino acids long. V was pared by 3 bases and J by 5 bases, with 10 bases between. The CDR3 is CASSPAGGTEAFF. For the CDR3, the DNA is TGTGCCAGCTCACCGGCGGGGGGGACTGAAGCTTTCTTT.

CDR3 nucleotide sequence: TGTGCCAGTACCCTGGGCCCCGCAGATACGCAGTATTTT. Translated, it gives CASTLGPADTQYF. The chain has TRBV19 and TRBJ2-3; no clear D. This CDR3 has 13 amino acids. The germline V gene encodes CDR1 LNHDA and CDR2 SQIVND (reference sequence). Trimming left V 7 bases short and J 4 bases short, with 12 bases between.

CDR3 DNA: TGTGCCAGCAGCGTCCCTACTAGCGGGGGGGCTGGAGATACGCAGTATTTT. It translates to CASSVPTSGGAGDTQYF. This sequence joins TRBV9 and TRBJ2-3, with 13 bases identical to TRBD2. V dropped 2 bases and J dropped 5; count of bases not matched to a gene: 8. This CDR3 has 17 residues. CDR1 is SGDLS and CDR2 is YYNGEE in the germline V gene.

The chain links TRBV4-3 to TRBJ2-3; TRBD2 aligns across 12 bases. J gave up 5 bases and V 4 bases, and 10 bases lay outside the gene matches. From germline, CDR1 is LGHNA and CDR2 YSLEER. The CDR3 runs 17 residues. The DNA of the CDR3 is TGCGCCAGCAGCCGGGGTCTTCTAGCGGGGGGGCGAGATACGCAGTATTTT. It encodes CASSRGLLAGGRDTQYF.

The chain combines TRBV4-1 with TRBJ2-2, with 9 bases lining up with TRBD1. The CDR3 has 19 residues. Germline values: CDR1 MGHRA, CDR2 YSYEKL. J gave up 1 base and V 3 bases, and 12 bases lay outside the gene matches. The CDR3 loop is CASSHPTAGTGMNTGELFF. The CDR3 nucleotides read TGCGCCAGCAGCCACCCCACGGCCGGGACAGGGATGAACACCGGGGAGCTGTTTTTT.

This chain joins TRBV6-1 and TRBJ2-7; D unresolved. This CDR3 contains 12 residues. Trimming took off 1 base at V and 3 bases at J, with 4 bases between the two ends. From germline, CDR1 is MNHNS and CDR2 SASEGT. CDR3 bases: TGTGCCAGCAGTGAAGTCCGCTACGAGCAGTACTTC. Translating gives CASSEVRYEQYF.

The V gene is TRBV7-9, the J gene TRBJ2-3, with TRBD2 matching 8 bases. Germline CDR1 SEHNR, CDR2 FQNEAQ (reference sequence). V shed 3 bases, J shed 6 bases, and the junction held 5 bases outside the gene matches. The CDR3 totals 14 residues. The CDR3 loop is CASSFVAGGDTQYF. As DNA, the CDR3 is TGTGCCAGCAGCTTCGTCGCGGGGGGTGATACGCAGTATTTT.

The table lists this clone with a count of one. V is TRBV5-1 and J is TRBJ1-1; weak D call: TRBD1 (6 bases). CDR1 SGHRS and CDR2 YFSETQ come from the germline V gene. The ends were cut back, 4 bases at V and 3 bases at J, with 16 bases in the middle. The CDR3 has 15 amino acids. The CDR3 nucleotides are TGCGCCAGCAGCCCGGGGACAAGGGGCGACACTGAAGCTTTCTTT. Its protein product is CASSPGTRGDTEAFF.

The V and J genes are TRBV6-6 and TRBJ2-7; tentative D call: TRBD1 (6 bases). CDR3 length: 11 amino acids. V lost 6 bases, J lost 11 bases, and 14 bases lay in between. Germline V CDR1 and CDR2: MNHNY, SVGAGI (reference sequence). The CDR3 DNA reads TGTGCCAGCAGGGAACAGGGTTTGAAGTACTTC. Encoded protein: CASREQGLKYF.

This clone has a single count. The chain joins TRBV2 to TRBJ1-6; D is uncertain. The CDR3 has 16 amino acids. Germline CDR1 is SNHLY and CDR2 is FYNNEI. V lost 7 bases to trimming and J lost 9 bases, with 22 bases between them. CDR3 coding DNA: TGTGCCAGCACCGAAAGGAGGGTAGCTATGGGTTCACCCCTCCACTTT. It codes for CASTERRVAMGSPLHF.

The chain recombines TRBV14 with TRBJ1-3; TRBD1 aligns across 8 bases. Germline loops: CDR1 SGHDN, CDR2 FVKESK. V lost 6 bases, J lost 0 bases, and 7 bases stayed unmatched. The CDR3 covers 16 residues. The CDR3 DNA reads TGTGCCAGCAGTCGACTGACAGGGGCCTCTGGAAACACCATATATTTT. It codes for CASSRLTGASGNTIYF.

In its sample, this clone was seen once. The rearrangement joins TRBV9 to TRBJ1-2; 9 bases are a match to TRBD1. V lost 0 bases, J lost 5 bases, and 8 bases stayed unmatched. This CDR3 region has 16 residues. Germline values: CDR1 SGDLS, CDR2 YYNGEE. The CDR3 DNA reads as TGTGCCAGCAGCGTAGATCCACAGGGGGCAGTTTATGGCTACACCTTC. It encodes CASSVDPQGAVYGYTF.

J is TRBJ2-1 and V is TRBV5-8; 15 nucleotides align to TRBD2. Germline CDR1 SGHTS, CDR2 YDEGEE. CDR3 size: 16 residues. The V and J ends lost 4 bases and 6 bases, in that order; junction bases with no gene match: 5. The CDR3 spells CASSTWTSGGANEQFF. In DNA form, the CDR3 reads TGTGCCAGCAGCACGTGGACTAGCGGGGGGGCCAATGAGCAGTTCTTC.

The chain has TRBV9 and TRBJ2-3, with a possible D match to TRBD1 (5 bases). Trimming cost V 4 bases and J 2 bases, with 17 bases left between them. The CDR3 contains 16 residues. Germline V lookup: CDR1 SGDLS, CDR2 YYNGEE. The CDR3 reads CASSPRAQGITDTQYF. The CDR3 nucleotides are TGTGCCAGCAGCCCCCGGGCCCAGGGAATCACAGATACGCAGTATTTT.

The J gene is TRBJ2-7, the V gene TRBV7-8, with 16 bases lining up with TRBD2. Per germline, CDR1 SGHVS and CDR2 FQNEAQ. The CDR3 consists of 16 residues. The ends lost 1 base at V and 6 bases at J; junction bases unmatched: 3. DNA of the CDR3: TGTGCCAGCAGCTTAGGCGGGACTAGCGGGGGGGCCGAGCAGTACTTC. Encoded protein: CASSLGGTSGGAEQYF.

This rearrangement joins TRBV7-2 to TRBJ1-2; 8 nucleotides agree with TRBD1. Unmatched junction bases numbered 13, after V lost 0 bases and J lost 4 bases. Germline lookup yields CDR1 SGHTA and CDR2 FQGNSA. There are 18 residues in the CDR3. CDR3 nucleotides: TGTGCCAGCAGCTTAGCCGTCGTCAGGGGGCCCTTCCTCTATGGCTACACCTTC. This encodes CASSLAVVRGPFLYGYTF.

V gene TRBV6-1 combines with J gene TRBJ1-6, with D possibly matching TRBD1 (6 bases). Germline V CDR1 and CDR2: MNHNS, SASEGT. V was pared by 2 bases and J by 13 bases, with 15 bases between. The CDR3 totals 14 residues. This CDR3 is CASSERGPRGPLHF. The CDR3 region has the DNA TGTGCCAGCAGTGAACGGGGTCCTAGGGGGCCCCTCCACTTT.

V usage is TRBV4-3 and J usage is TRBJ2-3; 9 nucleotides match TRBD2. V shed 3 bases, J shed 0 bases, and the junction held 4 bases outside the gene matches. Germline-derived CDR1 and CDR2 are LGHNA and YSLEER. CDR3 size: 16 residues. Written as DNA, the CDR3 is TGCGCCAGCAGCCACGGACTAGCGAGGAGCACAGATACGCAGTATTTT. Residues: CASSHGLARSTDTQYF.

This clone was recorded once. Relative to the germline gene, one junction end is altered; a read error may explain this. This chain links TRBV6-2 or TRBV6-3 with TRBJ2-1; D is uncertain. The CDR3 extends over 16 amino acids. Germline V gene lookup returns CDR1 MNHEY and CDR2 SVGEGT. The CDR3 nucleotides read TGTGCCACCAGTGCCCGACTCACCAGCTCCTACAATGAGCAGTTCTTC. Protein sequence: CATSARLTSSYNEQFF.